This T cell receptor (beta chain) came from a study of T cell responses to AZD1222 COVID-19 vaccine. Study-wide context: Combined were second doses at about 4 or about 12 weeks. Study-wide points: The sample set comprised mostly white British donors with more females, and clonal diversity was possibly underestimated. Epitopes outside B.1.351 and B.1.1.7 mutated regions reportedly drew nearly half of spike TCRs. Sampled repertoires all dated from after the peak T cell response.

This CDR3 has 15 residues. V trimming: 0 bases; J trimming: 5 bases; junction bases outside the gene matches: 5. Germline V CDR1 and CDR2: SGHAT, FQNNGV. Details on this clone: The target antigen is unknown.

Method: immunoSEQ multiplex PCR; TCRdb's copy keeps in-frame clones and lacks some. There are some 180,000 clones in the sample; 92% occur only once, and 1% to 1.5% lies in the top ten. The sample here was peripheral blood, taken on day 0 of AZD1222 vaccination. The TCR comes from an adult in good health. The rearrangement uses TRBV11-2 and TRBJ1-2; 8 nucleotides line up with TRBD1. CDR3 residues: CASSLDMGTGYGYTF. The CDR3 bases are TGTGCCAGCAGCTTAGATATGGGGACAGGTTATGGCTACACCTTC. The full variable domain, rest sourced from reference TRBV11-2 and TRBJ1-2, is EAGVAQSPRYKIIEKRQSVAFWCNPISGHATLYWYQQILGQGPKLLIQFQNNGVVDDSQLPKDRFSAERLKGVDSTLKIQPAKLEDSAVYLCASSLDMGTGYGYTFGSGTRLTVV.